The following is a T cell receptor beta chain sequence with its context. Its antigen is as yet unknown. Each PCR received spiked synthetic TCR analog templates. Libraries were prepared by immunoSEQ multiplex PCR; TCRdb keeps only in-frame clonotypes and omits some of them. This table has under 30,000 clones, about 89% appearing once. CDR3 length: 12 amino acids. Germline assignment: CDR1 SGHAT and CDR2 FQNNGV. Trimming cost V 11 bases and J 1 base, with 8 bases left between them. This sample is part of a study of PD-L1 blockade in urothelial cancer. Study summary: The number of prior chemotherapy regimens per patient was 0 to 3. Blood underwent analysis 3 weeks (second dose) and 6 weeks after treatment began.

Study results and caveats: Below-median pretreatment blood TCR clonality was a predictor of better survival.

Specimen: PBMCs, collected around atezolizumab (anti-PD-L1) treatment. The receptor's source is a man aged 50 to 60 with urothelial cancer. V gene TRBV11-2 combines with J gene TRBJ2-2; maybe TRBD1 (5 bases). The CDR3 DNA sequence: TGTGCCGGGGCGAGGAACACCGGGGAGCTGTTTTTT. Encoded protein: CAGARNTGELFF.